The 24 T cell receptor beta chains in this list originate from one sample, sequenced in a study of blood T cells in healthy people across ages. Through a sample-barcoded 5' primer and a J-beta primer mix, a second PCR was run for roughly 6 to 11 cycles. TCRdb called the 5' RACE reads again in MiXCR, with one record for every CDR3 protein. This table holds hundreds of thousands of distinct CDR3 sequences, approximately 59% found once. Sequencing was performed on blood. These receptor sequences come from a man aged 60 to 69 in good health.

The CDR3 sequence: CASSYGGPVETQYF. In DNA form, the CDR3 reads TGCGCCAGCAGCTACGGGGGGCCCGTAGAGACCCAGTACTTC. The rearrangement joins TRBV5-1 to TRBJ2-5, with a tentative D call TRBD2 (7 bases). The germline V gene encodes CDR1 SGHRS and CDR2 YFSETQ. This CDR3 spans 14 amino acids. The V end lost 3 bases, the J end lost 4 bases, and 13 bases lay between the germline ends.

This clonotype showed up just a few times. This chain connects TRBV7-9 to TRBJ2-1, with TRBD1 identical over 7 bases. Germline V CDR1 and CDR2: SEHNR, FQNEAQ (reference sequence). J gave up 3 bases and V 5 bases, and 7 bases lay outside the gene matches. CDR3 length: 15 amino acids. The CDR3 is CASSPRGGLYNEQFF. The CDR3 DNA reads TGTGCCAGCAGCCCACGAGGGGGCCTCTACAATGAGCAGTTCTTC.

Here the CDR3 reads CSAWDRSSYEQYF. The CDR3 DNA reads as TGCAGTGCTTGGGACCGCAGCTCCTACGAGCAGTACTTC. The chain couples TRBV20-1 to TRBJ2-7; D possibly uses TRBD1 or TRBD2 (5 bases each). Germline lookup yields CDR1 DFQATT and CDR2 SNEGSKA (reference sequence). The V end lost 5 bases, the J end lost 0 bases, and 11 bases lay between the germline ends. This CDR3 region has 13 residues.

This chain links TRBV5-1 with TRBJ2-1, with unresolved D. Germline V gene data show CDR1 as SGHRS and CDR2 as YFSETQ. V lost 7 bases to trimming and J lost 1 base, with 9 bases between them. The CDR3 has 13 amino acids. The CDR3 spells CASAEGSYNEQFF. DNA for the CDR3: TGCGCCAGCGCGGAAGGATCCTACAATGAGCAGTTCTTC.

As to this clonotype: An end of the junction differs from the germline gene, which may be a read error. V is TRBV12-3 or TRBV12-4 and J is TRBJ1-2; unclear D gene. This CDR3 contains 12 residues. The CDR3 spells CTSSFPGRVYTF. The DNA of the CDR3 is TGTACCAGCAGTTTCCCGGGCCGGGTCTACACCTTC.

This sequence joins TRBV6-5 and TRBJ1-4, with D maybe TRBD1 (6 bases). V lost 2 bases and J 5 bases, leaving 12 bases between the germline ends. This CDR3 has 15 residues. The germline V gene encodes CDR1 MNHEY and CDR2 SVGAGI. As DNA, the CDR3 is TGTGCCAGCAGTTACCAGACAGGAGTCAATGAAAAACTGTTTTTT. Amino acid sequence: CASSYQTGVNEKLFF.

This clonotype was seen more than once but under ten times. V usage is TRBV15 and J usage is TRBJ2-5; D is unresolved. The CDR3 runs to 15 residues. Germline assignment: CDR1 LNHNV and CDR2 YYDKDF (reference sequence). V lost 0 bases and J lost 0, with 8 bases in between. The CDR3 sequence: CATSRDSGNQETQYF. The CDR3 DNA reads as TGTGCCACCAGCAGAGATAGTGGTAACCAAGAGACCCAGTACTTC.

Remarks on this clonotype: A much larger clone is a single base away; this may be a read error. The chain uses TRBV9 and TRBJ2-3, with D perhaps TRBD1 (5 bases). This CDR3 is built from 14 residues. Per germline, CDR1 SGDLS and CDR2 YYNGEE. This chain's CDR3 is CASSVGQSTETQYF. The CDR3 coding sequence is TGTGCCAGCAGCGTAGGACAGAGCACAGAAACGCAGTATTTT.

The V gene is TRBV5-1, the J gene TRBJ2-3, with 10 nucleotides matching TRBD2. Trimming cost V 0 bases and J 5 bases; bases outside gene matches: 6. Germline V CDR1 and CDR2: SGHRS, YFSETQ. This CDR3 has 16 amino acids. The CDR3: CASSLEERGGIDTQYF. The CDR3 DNA sequence: TGCGCCAGCAGCTTGGAGGAGCGGGGGGGCATAGATACGCAGTATTTT.

The J gene is TRBJ1-2, the V gene TRBV27; D is unclear. Germline V gene data show CDR1 as MNHEY and CDR2 as SMNVEV (reference sequence). V gave up 5 bases and J gave up 8 bases, with 9 bases separating them. The length of the CDR3 is 11 residues. DNA of the CDR3: TGTGCCAGCAGTATTGACATGGGCTACACCTTC. It translates to CASSIDMGYTF.

The chain is built from TRBV28 and TRBJ2-5, with 12 positions matching TRBD1. Germline CDR1 is MDHEN and CDR2 is SYDVKM. Unmatched junction bases numbered 7, after V lost 9 bases and J lost 5 bases. This CDR3 has 14 residues. CDR3 amino acids: CASHRDRGPETQYF. CDR3 DNA: TGTGCCAGTCACCGGGACAGGGGGCCTGAGACCCAGTACTTC.

The gene calls are TRBV6-1 and TRBJ2-5, with D possibly being TRBD2 (5 bases). V was clipped by 0 bases and J by 0 bases, with 8 bases between them. Looked up from germline, CDR1 is MNHNS and CDR2 is SASEGT. The CDR3 consists of 15 residues. CDR3 protein: CASSEARGHQETQYF. CDR3 bases: TGTGCCAGCAGTGAAGCTCGGGGTCACCAAGAGACCCAGTACTTC.

This rearrangement joins TRBV27 to TRBJ1-6, with TRBD1 matching 7 bases. The CDR3 loop spans 14 amino acids. Germline V lookup: CDR1 MNHEY, CDR2 SMNVEV (reference sequence). J gave up 9 bases and V 7 bases, and 9 bases lay outside the gene matches. The CDR3 sequence: CASNLQGIGSPLHF. DNA for the CDR3: TGTGCCAGCAACCTACAGGGGATAGGTTCACCCCTCCACTTT.

J is TRBJ1-5 and V is TRBV27; 10 nucleotides agree with TRBD1. Germline V gene sequence: CDR1 MNHEY, CDR2 SMNVEV (reference sequence). CDR3 length equals 14 residues. With V trimmed by 6 bases and J by 5 bases, 4 bases remained unmatched. In DNA, the CDR3 is TGTGCCAGCAGACGGGACAGGGGCGATCAGCCCCAGCATTTT. Translation: CASRRDRGDQPQHF.

This sequence joins TRBV11-2 and TRBJ1-2; 9 nucleotides align to TRBD1. The J segment lost 8 bases and the V segment lost 4 bases, leaving 8 bases of the junction unmatched. Germline assignment: CDR1 SGHAT and CDR2 FQNNGV. The CDR3 covers 14 residues. The CDR3 spells CASSSRDRAAGYTF. Written as DNA, the CDR3 is TGTGCCAGCAGCTCCCGGGACAGGGCCGCGGGCTACACCTTC.

The CDR3 sequence is CASSFETGGVYEQYF. The CDR3, as DNA: TGTGCCAGCAGTTTCGAGACAGGGGGTGTATACGAGCAGTACTTC. The chain is built from TRBV12-3 or TRBV12-4 and TRBJ2-7; 9 bases match TRBD1. The V and J ends lost 3 bases and 4 bases, in that order; junction bases with no gene match: 7. The CDR3 is 15 amino acids.

V usage is TRBV6-5 and J usage is TRBJ2-7, with D maybe TRBD1 (6 bases). This CDR3 is built from 14 residues. The germline CDR1 and CDR2 sequences are MNHEY and SVGAGI. V lost 6 bases and J lost 3, with 15 bases in between. CDR3 bases: TGTGCCAGCAGACAACCGGGACATTTCTACGAGCAGTACTTC. The encoded protein is CASRQPGHFYEQYF.

The table lists this clonotype with a count of one. The chain carries TRBV20-1 and TRBJ2-1; the D gene is possibly TRBD2 (5 bases). CDR3 size: 13 residues. V was cut by 7 bases and J by 3 bases, with 13 bases left in between. The germline gives CDR1 DFQATT, CDR2 SNEGSKA (reference sequence). In DNA, the CDR3 is TGCAGTGTTTTATCTCGGGGCTACAATGAGCAGTTCTTC. Protein product: CSVLSRGYNEQFF.

Details on this clonotype: One base away lies a much larger clone, so this may be a sequencing read error. The chain uses TRBV15 and TRBJ2-1; 11 bases align to TRBD2. The CDR3 consists of 18 residues. Germline CDR1 and CDR2: LNHNV and YYDKDF (reference sequence). The CDR3 sequence is CTTSRDLSQLAGDNEQFF. In DNA, the CDR3 is TGTACCACCAGCAGAGATCTCTCACAACTAGCGGGGGACAATGAGCAGTTCTTC.

This clonotype appeared many times. The chain recombines TRBV9 with TRBJ2-5; weak D call: TRBD2 (7 bases). V dropped 0 bases and J dropped 5 bases, with 14 bases sitting between them. Looked up from germline, CDR1 is SGDLS and CDR2 is YYNGEE. The CDR3 contains 15 residues. CDR3 residues: CASSVVWGGGETQYF. CDR3 DNA sequence: TGTGCCAGCAGCGTAGTTTGGGGGGGCGGCGAGACCCAGTACTTC.

Of note for this clonotype: The junction differs from germline at one of its ends, possibly a read error. The chain uses TRBV18 and TRBJ1-2; no clear D gene. Germline CDR1 is KGHSH and CDR2 is LQKENI. The CDR3 extends over 14 amino acids. The DNA of the CDR3 is TGTGCCAGCCCACCACCAGGCCGCACATATGGCTACACCTTC. It yields the protein CASPPPGRTYGYTF.

This clonotype showed up just a few times. CDR3 sequence (DNA): TGTGCCAGCACCTCAGGTTGGGATACGCAGTATTTT. Its protein is CASTSGWDTQYF. The chain recombines TRBV12-3 or TRBV12-4 with TRBJ2-3; D ambiguous. Trimming left V 7 bases short and J 6 bases short, with 11 bases between. The CDR3 is 12 residues long.

The J gene is TRBJ2-5, the V gene TRBV7-7, with 10 nucleotides matching TRBD2. CDR3 length: 14 residues. V dropped 4 bases and J dropped 5; count of bases not matched to a gene: 4. Germline assignment: CDR1 SSHAT and CDR2 FNYEAQ (reference sequence). CDR3 amino acids: CASSSTSGAETQYF. The CDR3 DNA reads as TGTGCCAGCAGCTCCACTAGCGGGGCCGAGACCCAGTACTTC.

The chain carries TRBV7-9 and TRBJ2-1, with 10 bases matching TRBD2. The CDR3 totals 15 residues. Germline assignment: CDR1 SEHNR and CDR2 FQNEAQ (reference sequence). V shed 3 bases and J 8 bases; nucleotides not matched to a gene: 7. The CDR3 DNA follows: TGTGCCAGCAGCTTCCGGACTAGCGGTGGGGATGAGCAGTTCTTC. Translating it yields CASSFRTSGGDEQFF.